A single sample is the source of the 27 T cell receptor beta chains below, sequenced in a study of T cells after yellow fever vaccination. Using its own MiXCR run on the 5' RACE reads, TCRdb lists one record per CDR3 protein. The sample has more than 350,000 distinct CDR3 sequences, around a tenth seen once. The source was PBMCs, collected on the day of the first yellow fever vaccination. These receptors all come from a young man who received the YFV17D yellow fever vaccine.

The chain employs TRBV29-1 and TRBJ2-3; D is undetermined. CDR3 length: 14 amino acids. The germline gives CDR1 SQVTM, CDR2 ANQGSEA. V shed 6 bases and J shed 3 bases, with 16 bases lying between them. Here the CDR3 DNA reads TGCAGCGTCGCGACCTGGCAGACAACAGATACGCAGTATTTT. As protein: CSVATWQTTDTQYF.

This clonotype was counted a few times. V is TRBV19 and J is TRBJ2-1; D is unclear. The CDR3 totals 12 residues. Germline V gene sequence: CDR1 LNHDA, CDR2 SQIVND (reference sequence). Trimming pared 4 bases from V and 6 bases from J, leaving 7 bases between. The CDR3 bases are TGTGCCAGTAGTAATCGGGTCAATGAGCAGTTCTTC. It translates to CASSNRVNEQFF.

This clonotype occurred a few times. CDR3 sequence: CSAGRNEKLFF. CDR3 DNA: TGCAGCGCCGGACGGAATGAAAAACTGTTTTTT. V usage is TRBV29-1 and J usage is TRBJ1-4; D remains unclear. Trimming shortened V by 7 bases and J by 5 bases, and 8 bases separated the two germline ends. There are 11 residues in the CDR3. Germline CDR1 SQVTM, CDR2 ANQGSEA. The full variable domain, with the rest looked up from reference TRBV29-1 and TRBJ1-4, is SAVISQKPSRDICQRGTSLTIQCQVDSQVTMMFWYRQQPGQSLTLIATANQGSEATYESGFVIDKFPISRPNLTFSTLTVSNMSPEDSSIYLCSAGRNEKLFFGSGTQLSVL.

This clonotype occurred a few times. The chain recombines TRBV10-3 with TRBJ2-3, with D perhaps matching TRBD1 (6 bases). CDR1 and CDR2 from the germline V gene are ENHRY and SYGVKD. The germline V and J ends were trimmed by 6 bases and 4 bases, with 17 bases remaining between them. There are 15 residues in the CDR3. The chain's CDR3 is CAISRTGSVADTQYF. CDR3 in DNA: TGTGCCATCAGCCGAACAGGGAGCGTCGCAGATACGCAGTATTTT.

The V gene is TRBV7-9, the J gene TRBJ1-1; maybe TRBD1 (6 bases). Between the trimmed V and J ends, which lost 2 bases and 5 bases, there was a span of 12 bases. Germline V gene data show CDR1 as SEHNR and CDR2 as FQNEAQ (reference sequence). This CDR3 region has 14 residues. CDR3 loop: CASSLFGGHTEAFF. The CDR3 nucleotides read TGTGCCAGCAGCTTATTTGGGGGGCATACTGAAGCTTTCTTT.

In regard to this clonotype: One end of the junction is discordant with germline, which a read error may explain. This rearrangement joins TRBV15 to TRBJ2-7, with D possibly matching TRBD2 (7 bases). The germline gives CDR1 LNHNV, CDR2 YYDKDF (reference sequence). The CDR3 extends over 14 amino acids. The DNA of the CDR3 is TGTGCCACCTCCTCCCCGGGGGGCTCCTACGAGCAGCACTTC. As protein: CATSSPGGSYEQHF.

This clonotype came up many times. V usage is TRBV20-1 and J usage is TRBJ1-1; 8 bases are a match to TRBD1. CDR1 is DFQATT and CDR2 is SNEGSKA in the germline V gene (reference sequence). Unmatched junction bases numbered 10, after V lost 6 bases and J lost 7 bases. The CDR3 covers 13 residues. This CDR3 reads CSATTGAVFEAFF. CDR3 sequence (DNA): TGCAGTGCGACGACAGGGGCGGTGTTTGAAGCTTTCTTT.

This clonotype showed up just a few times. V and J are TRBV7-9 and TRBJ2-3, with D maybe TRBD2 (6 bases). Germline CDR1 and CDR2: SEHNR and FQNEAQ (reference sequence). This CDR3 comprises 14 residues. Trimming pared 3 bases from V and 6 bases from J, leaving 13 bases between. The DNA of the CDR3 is TGTGCCAGCAGCTTCTCGGGAGTGGCGGATACGCAGTATTTT. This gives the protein CASSFSGVADTQYF.

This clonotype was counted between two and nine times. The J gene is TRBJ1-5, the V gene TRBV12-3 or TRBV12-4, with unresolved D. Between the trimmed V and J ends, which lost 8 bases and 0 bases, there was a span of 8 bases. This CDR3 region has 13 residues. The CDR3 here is CASVWGSNQPQHF. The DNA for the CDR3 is TGTGCCAGCGTGTGGGGTAGCAATCAGCCCCAGCATTTT.

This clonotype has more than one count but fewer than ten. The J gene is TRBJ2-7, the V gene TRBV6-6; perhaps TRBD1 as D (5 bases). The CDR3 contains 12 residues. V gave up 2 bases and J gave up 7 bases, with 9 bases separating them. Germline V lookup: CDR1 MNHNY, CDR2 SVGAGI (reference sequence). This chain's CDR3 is CASSYDSREQYV. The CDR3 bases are TGTGCCAGCAGTTACGACAGCAGGGAGCAGTACGTC.

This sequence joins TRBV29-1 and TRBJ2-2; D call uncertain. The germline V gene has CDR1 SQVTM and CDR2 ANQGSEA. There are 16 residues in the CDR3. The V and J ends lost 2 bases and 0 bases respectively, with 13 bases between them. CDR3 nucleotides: TGCAGCGTTGAAAGCTCAGGTCTAGCGAACACCGGGGAGCTGTTTTTT. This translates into CSVESSGLANTGELFF.

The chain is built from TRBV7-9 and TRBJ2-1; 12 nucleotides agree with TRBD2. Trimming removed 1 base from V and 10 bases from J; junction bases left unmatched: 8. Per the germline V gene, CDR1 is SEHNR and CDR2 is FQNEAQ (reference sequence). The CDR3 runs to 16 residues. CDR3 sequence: CASSLVRGLAGLEQFF. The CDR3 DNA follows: TGTGCCAGCAGCTTAGTCCGCGGACTAGCGGGGCTAGAGCAGTTCTTC.

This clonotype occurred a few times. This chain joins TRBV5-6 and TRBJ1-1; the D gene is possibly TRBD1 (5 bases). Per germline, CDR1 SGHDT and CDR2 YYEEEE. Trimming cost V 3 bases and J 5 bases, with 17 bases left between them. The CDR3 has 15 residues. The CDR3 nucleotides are TGTGCCAGCAGCTGGGGCGTTCAGGGCGCGACTGAAGCTTTCTTT. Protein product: CASSWGVQGATEAFF.

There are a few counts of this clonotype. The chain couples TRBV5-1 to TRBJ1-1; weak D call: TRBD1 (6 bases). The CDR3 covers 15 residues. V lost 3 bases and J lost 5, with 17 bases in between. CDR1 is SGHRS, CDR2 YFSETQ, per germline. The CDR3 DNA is TGCGCCAGCAGCTGGGGGGCAGGCTCAGGGACTGAAGCTTTCTTT. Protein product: CASSWGAGSGTEAFF.

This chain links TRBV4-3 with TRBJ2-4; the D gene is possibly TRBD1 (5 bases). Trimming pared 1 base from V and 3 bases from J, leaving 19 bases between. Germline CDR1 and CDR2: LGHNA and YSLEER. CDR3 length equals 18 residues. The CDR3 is CASSQVISRDGDKNIQYF. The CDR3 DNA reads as TGCGCCAGCAGCCAAGTGATATCCAGGGATGGGGACAAAAACATTCAGTACTTC.

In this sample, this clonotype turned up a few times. For the CDR3, the DNA is TGTGCCAGCAGCCAAGATCGTCGCTTCTTGAGCTCTGGAAACACCATATATTTT. This translates into CASSQDRRFLSSGNTIYF. This chain links TRBV3-1 with TRBJ1-3, with D uncertain. Germline assignment: CDR1 LGHDT and CDR2 YNNKEL (reference sequence). With 0 bases removed from V and 0 bases from J, the gap between germline ends came to 15 bases. The CDR3 is made up of 18 amino acids.

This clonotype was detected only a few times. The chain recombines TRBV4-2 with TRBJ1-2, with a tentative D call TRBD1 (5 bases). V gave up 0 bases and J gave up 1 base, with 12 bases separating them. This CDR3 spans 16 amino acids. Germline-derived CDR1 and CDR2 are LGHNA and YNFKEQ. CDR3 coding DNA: TGTGCCAGCAGCCAAGAGGGACCCTTTAGTAACTATGGCTACACCTTC. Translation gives CASSQEGPFSNYGYTF.

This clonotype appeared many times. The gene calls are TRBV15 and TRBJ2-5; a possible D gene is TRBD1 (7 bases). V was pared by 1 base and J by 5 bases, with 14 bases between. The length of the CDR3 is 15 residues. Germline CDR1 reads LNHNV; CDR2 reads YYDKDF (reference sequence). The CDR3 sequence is CATSRGGRGDETQYF. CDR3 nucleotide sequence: TGTGCCACCAGCAGAGGAGGCAGGGGGGACGAGACCCAGTACTTC.

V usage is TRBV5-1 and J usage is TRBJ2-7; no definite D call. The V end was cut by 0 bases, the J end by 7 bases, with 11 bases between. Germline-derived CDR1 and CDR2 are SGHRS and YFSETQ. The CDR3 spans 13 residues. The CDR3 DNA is TGCGCCAGCAGCTTGGGACCCCTTGGTGAGCAGTACGTC. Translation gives CASSLGPLGEQYV.

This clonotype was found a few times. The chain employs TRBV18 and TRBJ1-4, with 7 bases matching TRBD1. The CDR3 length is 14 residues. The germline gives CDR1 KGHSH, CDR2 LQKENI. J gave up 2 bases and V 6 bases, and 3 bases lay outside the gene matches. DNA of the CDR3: TGTGCCAGCTCGGTACAGGGGACTAATGAAAAACTGTTTTTT. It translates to CASSVQGTNEKLFF.

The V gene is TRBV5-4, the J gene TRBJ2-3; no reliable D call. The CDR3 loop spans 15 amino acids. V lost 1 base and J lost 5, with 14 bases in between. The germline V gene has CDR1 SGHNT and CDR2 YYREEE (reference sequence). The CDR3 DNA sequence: TGTGCCAGCAGCTTGAGGCACCAACCGGGAGATACGCAGTATTTT. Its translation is CASSLRHQPGDTQYF.

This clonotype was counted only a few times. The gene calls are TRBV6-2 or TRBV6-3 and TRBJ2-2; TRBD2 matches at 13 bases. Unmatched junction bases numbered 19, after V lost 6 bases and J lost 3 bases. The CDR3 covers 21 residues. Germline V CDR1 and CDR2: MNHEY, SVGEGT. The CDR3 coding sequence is TGTGCCAGCAGGCTACTCCTCCCGAGAGGGACTAGCGGGGAGTACACCGGGGAGCTGTTTTTT. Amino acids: CASRLLLPRGTSGEYTGELFF.

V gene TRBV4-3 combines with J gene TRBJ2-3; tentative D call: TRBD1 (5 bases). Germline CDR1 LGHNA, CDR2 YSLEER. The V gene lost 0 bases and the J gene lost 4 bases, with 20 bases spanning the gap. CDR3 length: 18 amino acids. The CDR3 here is CASSQDVMVWGRADTQYF. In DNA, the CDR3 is TGCGCCAGCAGCCAAGATGTGATGGTGTGGGGCCGCGCAGATACGCAGTATTTT.

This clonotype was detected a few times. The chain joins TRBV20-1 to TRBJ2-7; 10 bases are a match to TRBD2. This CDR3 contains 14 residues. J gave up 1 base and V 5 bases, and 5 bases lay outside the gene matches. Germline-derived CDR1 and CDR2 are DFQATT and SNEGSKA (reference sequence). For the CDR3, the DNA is TGCAGTGCTGGCCCTAGCGGGGGTTCCTACGAGCAGTACTTC. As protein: CSAGPSGGSYEQYF.

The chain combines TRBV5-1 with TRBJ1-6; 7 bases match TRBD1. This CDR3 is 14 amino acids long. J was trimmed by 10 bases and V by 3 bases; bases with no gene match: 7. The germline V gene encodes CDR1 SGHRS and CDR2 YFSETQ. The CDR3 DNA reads TGCGCCAGCAGCTATACAGGGGCACGGTCACCCCTCCACTTT. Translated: CASSYTGARSPLHF.

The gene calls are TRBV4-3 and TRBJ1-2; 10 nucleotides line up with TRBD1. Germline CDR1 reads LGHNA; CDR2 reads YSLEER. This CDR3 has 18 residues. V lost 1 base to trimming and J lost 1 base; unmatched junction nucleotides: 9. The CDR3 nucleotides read TGCGCCAGCAGCCAAGTCGGGACAGGGGACCCAGATAACTATGGCTACACCTTC. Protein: CASSQVGTGDPDNYGYTF.

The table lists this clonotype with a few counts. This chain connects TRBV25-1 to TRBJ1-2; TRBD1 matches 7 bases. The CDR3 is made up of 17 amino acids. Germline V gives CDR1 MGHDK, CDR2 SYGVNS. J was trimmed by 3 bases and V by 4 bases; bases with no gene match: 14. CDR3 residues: CASSGSRYGQVHYGYTF. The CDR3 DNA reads TGTGCCAGCAGTGGTTCCCGCTATGGACAGGTCCACTATGGCTACACCTTC.